Below, 23 T cell receptor beta chains from the same sample are listed, as sequenced in a study of cytomegalovirus exposure and HLA in healthy donors. The study ran its PCR with 60 Vbeta and 13 Jbeta primers. Here immunoSEQ multiplex PCR was the method, and the copy in TCRdb shows in-frame clones only, minus some. This table has about 43,000 clones, around three quarters appearing once. What was sequenced was PBMCs. Source of these receptors: a man aged 25 to 45 in good health and CMV-seronegative.

This chain joins TRBV7-2 and TRBJ2-7; D is perhaps TRBD1 (6 bases). The CDR3 contains 16 residues. V lost 3 bases to trimming and J lost 4 bases, with 19 bases between them. Germline CDR1 SGHTA, CDR2 FQGNSA. The chain's CDR3 is CASSLRQGSGEYEQYF. The CDR3 DNA sequence: TGTGCCAGCAGCTTGCGGCAGGGGTCAGGGGAATACGAGCAGTACTTC. Supplemented by reference TRBV7-2 and TRBJ2-7, the full variable domain reads GAGVSQSPSNKVTEKGKDVELRCDPISGHTALYWYRQSLGQGLEFLIYFQGNSAPDKSGLPSDRFSAERTGGSVSTLTIQRTQQEDSAVYLCASSLRQGSGEYEQYFGPGTRLTVT.

This rearrangement joins TRBV28 to TRBJ2-1, with TRBD1 matching 9 bases. Losses at the gene ends were 10 bases for V and 7 bases for J; bases not matched to a gene: 20. The CDR3 consists of 17 residues. CDR1 MDHEN and CDR2 SYDVKM come from the germline V gene. In DNA form, the CDR3 reads TGTGCCACAGCAGTTTACCCCACCGGGGACAGGGTAAATGAGCAGTTCTTC. It yields the protein CATAVYPTGDRVNEQFF.

J is TRBJ2-1 and V is TRBV30; 7 nucleotides agree with TRBD2. Germline V gives CDR1 GTSNPN, CDR2 SVGIG (reference sequence). The CDR3 runs to 14 residues. The junction had 6 bases not matched to a gene; V was cut back by 7 bases and J by 0 bases. In nucleotides, the CDR3 is TGTGCCTTTAAAGCGGGGAGCTCCTACAATGAGCAGTTCTTC. Its protein is CAFKAGSSYNEQFF.

V is TRBV4-1 and J is TRBJ2-2, with D possibly being TRBD1 (6 bases). The V gene lost 4 bases and the J gene lost 3 bases, with 12 bases spanning the gap. CDR3 length equals 15 residues. Germline CDR1 is MGHRA and CDR2 is YSYEKL. The CDR3, as DNA: TGCGCCAGCAGCCTCCGGGACACACACACCGGGGAGCTGTTTTTT. Translated: CASSLRDTHTGELFF.

The rearrangement joins TRBV7-2 to TRBJ1-5; TRBD1 matches at 9 bases. The germline V gene encodes CDR1 SGHTA and CDR2 FQGNSA. This CDR3 is built from 16 residues. V gave up 5 bases and J gave up 0 bases; unmatched junction bases: 5. In nucleotides, the CDR3 is TGTGCCAGCAGCCCCAACAGGGGGCCTAGCAATCAGCCCCAGCATTTT. Its protein is CASSPNRGPSNQPQHF.

This sequence joins TRBV18 and TRBJ2-2, with no clear D. Between the trimmed V and J ends, which lost 3 bases and 3 bases, there was a span of 17 bases. The CDR3 is 17 amino acids. CDR1 and CDR2 (germline): KGHSH, LQKENI. Here the CDR3 DNA reads TGTGCCAGCTCACCTCCCGGGTCCACAAGAGACACCGGGGAGCTGTTTTTT. Translation gives CASSPPGSTRDTGELFF.

In the case of this clone: One end of the junction fails to match germline, which may point to a read error. V gene TRBV5-1 combines with J gene TRBJ2-5; 7 nucleotides agree with TRBD2. The CDR3 runs to 15 residues. Per germline, CDR1 SGHRS and CDR2 YFSETQ. CDR3 coding DNA: TGCGCCAGCAGACTGGCTCGGGGGGTTAAAGAGGCCCAGTACTTC. This translates into CASRLARGVKEAQYF.

The J gene is TRBJ2-1, the V gene TRBV5-1; 10 bases match TRBD1. V lost 4 bases, J lost 7 bases, and 14 bases stayed unmatched. The CDR3 length is 17 residues. Germline assignment: CDR1 SGHRS and CDR2 YFSETQ. The CDR3, as DNA: TGCGCCAGCAGCCGAAGCCCCGGGACAGGGGTGAGGAATGAGCAGTTCTTC. It is translated as CASSRSPGTGVRNEQFF.

This clone was observed a few times. This sequence joins TRBV4-3 and TRBJ2-1; D is perhaps TRBD2 (6 bases). The ends were cut back, 1 base at V and 7 bases at J, with 17 bases in the middle. CDR3 length: 16 amino acids. The V gene's germline CDR1 is LGHNA and CDR2 YSLEER. The DNA of the CDR3 is TGCGCCAGCAGCCAAGGTCAGCTAGTGCGGGGTAATGAGCAGTTCTTC. Translating gives CASSQGQLVRGNEQFF.

The chain joins TRBV7-9 to TRBJ2-4; 9 bases align to TRBD1. The CDR3 sequence is 18 residues long. Per the germline V gene, CDR1 is SEHNR and CDR2 is FQNEAQ (reference sequence). V lost 0 bases and J lost 6; bases outside the gene matches: 12. CDR3 in DNA: TGTGCCAGCAGCTTAGCGGACAGGGGAATCTACGCTAGAAACATTCAGTACTTC. This sequence encodes CASSLADRGIYARNIQYF.

The V and J genes are TRBV2 and TRBJ2-3; 12 nucleotides match TRBD2. Germline trimming cut 4 bases from V and 3 bases from J; bases unmatched to any gene: 5. Per germline, CDR1 SNHLY and CDR2 FYNNEI. The CDR3 totals 16 residues. The CDR3 region is CASSATSGRRTDTQYF. The CDR3 DNA is TGTGCCAGCAGTGCGACTAGCGGGAGAAGAACAGATACGCAGTATTTT.

This chain connects TRBV5-6 to TRBJ2-5; unclear D gene. V lost 3 bases to trimming and J lost 5 bases, with 11 bases between them. The germline V gene has CDR1 SGHDT and CDR2 YYEEEE. This CDR3 has 13 amino acids. The CDR3 region is CASSSQLWETQYF. CDR3 nucleotide sequence: TGTGCCAGCAGCTCTCAACTTTGGGAGACCCAGTACTTC.

Regarding this clone: Other DNA sequences within the sample encode an identical CDR3. This sequence joins TRBV11-2 and TRBJ2-7; D may be TRBD2 (6 bases). V dropped 0 bases and J dropped 2 bases, with 8 bases sitting between them. The CDR3 spans 14 residues. Per germline, CDR1 SGHAT and CDR2 FQNNGV. Written as DNA, the CDR3 is TGTGCCAGCAGCTTAGAGCGGGGTACCTACGAGCAGTACTTC. Its translation: CASSLERGTYEQYF.

V is TRBV28 and J is TRBJ2-5, with D tentatively TRBD2 (5 bases). Per germline, CDR1 MDHEN and CDR2 SYDVKM. The CDR3 is 16 residues long. V was pared by 1 base and J by 1 base, with 13 bases between. The chain's CDR3 is CASSLSGLPAQETQYF. CDR3 nucleotides: TGTGCCAGCAGTTTATCAGGACTCCCTGCCCAAGAGACCCAGTACTTC.

This chain uses TRBV9 with TRBJ2-3; 8 nucleotides line up with TRBD2. This CDR3 is 18 amino acids long. J was trimmed by 4 bases and V by 0 bases; bases with no gene match: 13. Germline V gene data show CDR1 as SGDLS and CDR2 as YYNGEE. The CDR3 is CASSVGREGLGRADTQYF. In DNA form, the CDR3 reads TGTGCCAGCAGCGTAGGGAGGGAGGGACTAGGAAGAGCAGATACGCAGTATTTT.

The V and J genes are TRBV27 and TRBJ1-5; D is undetermined. The CDR3 length is 12 residues. Per the germline V gene, CDR1 is MNHEY and CDR2 is SMNVEV (reference sequence). V was pared by 7 bases and J by 3 bases, with 7 bases between. The CDR3 is CASIRLNQPQHF. For the CDR3, the DNA is TGTGCCAGCATCCGACTCAATCAGCCCCAGCATTTT.

The chain combines TRBV7-2 with TRBJ2-3, with TRBD2 identical over 8 bases. The V gene end was trimmed by 2 bases and the J gene end by 8 bases; junction bases not matched to a gene: 12. This CDR3 comprises 16 residues. Germline CDR1 SGHTA, CDR2 FQGNSA. CDR3: CASSLNIDGGRRTQYF. The CDR3 DNA is TGTGCCAGCAGCTTAAATATTGATGGCGGGAGGCGTACGCAGTATTTT.

The V call is TRBV7-3, the J call TRBJ1-1; no firm D call. Germline lookup yields CDR1 SGHTA and CDR2 FQGTGA. The germline V and J ends were trimmed by 5 bases and 1 base, with 11 bases remaining between them. CDR3 length equals 14 residues. The CDR3 reads CASSLMGSNTEAFF. CDR3 nucleotide sequence: TGTGCCAGCAGCCTAATGGGCTCGAACACTGAAGCTTTCTTT. The full variable domain, in which reference TRBV7-3 and TRBJ1-1 provide the parts outside the CDR3, is GAGVSQTPSNKVTEKGKYVELRCDPISGHTALYWYRQSLGQGPEFLIYFQGTGAADDSGLPNDRFFAVRPEGSVSTLKIQRTERGDSAVYLCASSLMGSNTEAFFGQGTRLTVV.

The rearrangement links TRBV30 to TRBJ1-1; the match to TRBD1 covers 9 bases. Germline trimming cut 2 bases from V and 10 bases from J; bases unmatched to any gene: 11. There are 14 residues in the CDR3. CDR1 and CDR2 from the germline V gene are GTSNPN and SVGIG (reference sequence). In DNA form, the CDR3 reads TGTGCCTGGAGTAAGGGACAGGGACCCCGGGGAGCTTTCTTT. Its translation is CAWSKGQGPRGAFF.

The rearrangement uses TRBV5-1 and TRBJ2-5, with TRBD1 matching over 8 bases. V shed 0 bases and J 2 bases; nucleotides not matched to a gene: 6. This CDR3 region has 16 residues. Germline V gene sequence: CDR1 SGHRS, CDR2 YFSETQ. The CDR3 DNA reads as TGCGCCAGCAGCTTGGACCCCGGGACAGGTCAAGAGACCCAGTACTTC. It encodes CASSLDPGTGQETQYF.

The chain recombines TRBV7-2 with TRBJ1-5; D perhaps matches TRBD1 (6 bases). The V end lost 5 bases, the J end lost 4 bases, and 12 bases lay between the germline ends. Germline-derived CDR1 and CDR2 are SGHTA and FQGNSA. The CDR3 is 14 amino acids. CDR3 DNA: TGTGCCAGCAGCCCACAGGGCGGGAATCAGCCCCAGCATTTT. This codes for CASSPQGGNQPQHF.

V and J are TRBV6-6 and TRBJ2-4; 13 bases match TRBD2. J was trimmed by 5 bases and V by 8 bases; bases with no gene match: 9. This CDR3 comprises 16 residues. The germline V gene encodes CDR1 MNHNY and CDR2 SVGAGI (reference sequence). The CDR3: CASELAGGRTENIQYF. CDR3 bases: TGTGCCAGCGAACTAGCGGGAGGGCGGACCGAAAACATTCAGTACTTC.

The chain recombines TRBV30 with TRBJ1-2, with a possible D match to TRBD1 (5 bases). V shed 5 bases and J shed 3 bases, with 10 bases lying between them. The germline V gene has CDR1 GTSNPN and CDR2 SVGIG (reference sequence). CDR3 length: 12 residues. This CDR3 is CAWWGSYYGYTF. The CDR3 DNA follows: TGTGCCTGGTGGGGCTCCTACTATGGCTACACCTTC.